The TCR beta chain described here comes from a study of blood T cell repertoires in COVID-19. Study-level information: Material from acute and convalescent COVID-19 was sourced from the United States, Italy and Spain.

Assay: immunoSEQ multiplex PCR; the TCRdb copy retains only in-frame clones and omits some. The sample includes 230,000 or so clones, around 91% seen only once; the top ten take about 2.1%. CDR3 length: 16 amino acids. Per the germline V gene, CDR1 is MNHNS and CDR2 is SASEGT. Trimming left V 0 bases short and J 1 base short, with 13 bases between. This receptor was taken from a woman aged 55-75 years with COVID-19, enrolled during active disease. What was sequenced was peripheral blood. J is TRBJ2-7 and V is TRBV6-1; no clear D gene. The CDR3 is CASSEAIAVRSYEQYF. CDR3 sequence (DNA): TGTGCCAGCAGTGAAGCGATTGCCGTGAGATCCTACGAGCAGTACTTC.